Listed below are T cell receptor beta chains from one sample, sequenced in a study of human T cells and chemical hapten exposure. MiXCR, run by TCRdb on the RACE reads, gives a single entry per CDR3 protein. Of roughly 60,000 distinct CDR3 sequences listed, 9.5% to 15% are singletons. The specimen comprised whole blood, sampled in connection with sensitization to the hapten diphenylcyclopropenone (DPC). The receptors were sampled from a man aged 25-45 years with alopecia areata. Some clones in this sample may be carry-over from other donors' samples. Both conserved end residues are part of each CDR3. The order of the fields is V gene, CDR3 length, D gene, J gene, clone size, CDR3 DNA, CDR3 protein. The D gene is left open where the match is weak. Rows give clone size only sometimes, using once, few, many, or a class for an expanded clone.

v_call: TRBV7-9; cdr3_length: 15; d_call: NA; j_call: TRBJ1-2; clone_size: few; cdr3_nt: TGTGCCAGCAGCTTAGTTCTCCAGGGGAGCTATGGCTACACCTTC; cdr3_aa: CASSLVLQGSYGYTF
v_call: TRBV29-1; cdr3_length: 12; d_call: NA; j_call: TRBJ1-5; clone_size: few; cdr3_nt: TGCAGCGTTGGAGCTCCAGGGCAGCCCCAGCATTTT; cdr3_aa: CSVGAPGQPQHF
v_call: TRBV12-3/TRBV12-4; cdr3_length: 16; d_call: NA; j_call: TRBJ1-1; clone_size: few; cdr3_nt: TGTGCCAGCAGTTTCTCCACAGGGAGGGGTAACACTGAAGCTTTCTTT; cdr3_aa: CASSFSTGRGNTEAFF
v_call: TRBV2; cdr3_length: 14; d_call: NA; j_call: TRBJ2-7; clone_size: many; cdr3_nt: TGTGCCAGCAGTGAACACAGGGATTCCTACGAGCAGTACTTC; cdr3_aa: CASSEHRDSYEQYF
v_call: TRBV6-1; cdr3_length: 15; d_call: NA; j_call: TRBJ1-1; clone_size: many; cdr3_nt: TGTGCCAGCAGTGAAGAGGGTTCCGGGGGAACTGAAGCTTTCTTT; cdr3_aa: CASSEEGSGGTEAFF
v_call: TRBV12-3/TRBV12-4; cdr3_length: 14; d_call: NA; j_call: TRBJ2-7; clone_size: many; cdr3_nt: TGTGCCAGCAGGGAGACAGGAACCACCTACGAGCAGTACTTC; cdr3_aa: CASRETGTTYEQYF
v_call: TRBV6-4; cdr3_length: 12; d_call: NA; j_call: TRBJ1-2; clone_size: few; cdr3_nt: TGTGCCACCCGAACAGCGAACTATGGCTACACCTTC; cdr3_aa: CATRTANYGYTF
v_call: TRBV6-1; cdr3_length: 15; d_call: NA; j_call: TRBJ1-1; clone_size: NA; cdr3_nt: TGTGCCAGCAGTGGGTCCCCCTCAGTGAACACTGAAGCTTTCTTT; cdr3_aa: CASSGSPSVNTEAFF
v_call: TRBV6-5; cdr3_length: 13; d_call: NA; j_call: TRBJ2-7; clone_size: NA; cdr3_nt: TGTGCCAGCAGAACAGCCGCCTCCTACGAGCAGTACTTC; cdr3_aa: CASRTAASYEQYF
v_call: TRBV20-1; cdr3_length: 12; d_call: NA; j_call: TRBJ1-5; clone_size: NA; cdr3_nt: TGCAGTGCCTCTCCGGGGAATCAGCCCCAGCATTTT; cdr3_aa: CSASPGNQPQHF
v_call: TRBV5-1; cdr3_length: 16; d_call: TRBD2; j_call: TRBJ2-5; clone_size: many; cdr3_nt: TGCGCCAGCAGCTTCTATTCTAGCGGGGAACAAGAGACCCAGTACTTC; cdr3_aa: CASSFYSSGEQETQYF
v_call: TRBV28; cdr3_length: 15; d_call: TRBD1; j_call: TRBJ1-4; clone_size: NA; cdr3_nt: TGTGCCAGCAGTTCCCAGGGGGGGCGGAATGAAAAACTGTTTTTT; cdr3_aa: CASSSQGGRNEKLFF
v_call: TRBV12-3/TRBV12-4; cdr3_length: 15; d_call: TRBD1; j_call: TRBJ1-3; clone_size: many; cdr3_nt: TGTGCCAGCAGTAGGGACAGGAACTCTGGAAACACCACATATTTT; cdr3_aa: CASSRDRNSGNTTYF